The T cell receptor (beta chain) under discussion was sequenced for a study of T cell responses to AZD1222 COVID-19 vaccine. Study information: Analyses pooled second doses at about 4 or about 12 weeks.

The germline V gene encodes CDR1 KGHSH and CDR2 LQKENI. V dropped 2 bases and J dropped 2 bases, with 13 bases sitting between them. The CDR3 sequence is 15 residues long. Study observations and caveats: Two AZD1222 administrations were followed by greater Spike-specific TCR breadth and depth. Among the donors, most were white British and more were female, and clonal diversity was possibly underestimated.

Points on this clone: Its antigen remains unidentified.

TCRdb's table, derived via immunoSEQ multiplex PCR, lists solely in-frame clones and lacks some. The repertoire includes around 200,000 clones, 80% to 90% of them detected once, and approximately 0.5% sits in the top ten. This chain connects TRBV18 to TRBJ2-7, with D tentatively TRBD1 (5 bases). The origin of this receptor is an adult in good health. The sequences come from peripheral blood, collected on day 0 of AZD1222 vaccination. The CDR3 protein is CASSPDSPITYEQYF. The DNA for the CDR3 is TGTGCCAGCTCACCAGACAGCCCTATTACCTACGAGCAGTACTTC.